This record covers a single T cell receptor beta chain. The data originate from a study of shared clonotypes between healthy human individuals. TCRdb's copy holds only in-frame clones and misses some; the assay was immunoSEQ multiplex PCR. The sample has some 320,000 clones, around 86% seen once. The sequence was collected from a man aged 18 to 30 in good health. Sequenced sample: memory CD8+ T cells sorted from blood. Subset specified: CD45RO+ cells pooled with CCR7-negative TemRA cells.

CDR3 in DNA: TGTGCCATCAGTGAGTCTCGGGGGAAGGGTGAGCAGTTCTTC. Residues: CAISESRGKGEQFF. The chain combines TRBV10-3 with TRBJ2-1; TRBD2 might be the D (6 bases). Germline values: CDR1 ENHRY, CDR2 SYGVKD. The V end was cut by 0 bases, the J end by 9 bases, with 12 bases between. The CDR3 is 14 residues long.